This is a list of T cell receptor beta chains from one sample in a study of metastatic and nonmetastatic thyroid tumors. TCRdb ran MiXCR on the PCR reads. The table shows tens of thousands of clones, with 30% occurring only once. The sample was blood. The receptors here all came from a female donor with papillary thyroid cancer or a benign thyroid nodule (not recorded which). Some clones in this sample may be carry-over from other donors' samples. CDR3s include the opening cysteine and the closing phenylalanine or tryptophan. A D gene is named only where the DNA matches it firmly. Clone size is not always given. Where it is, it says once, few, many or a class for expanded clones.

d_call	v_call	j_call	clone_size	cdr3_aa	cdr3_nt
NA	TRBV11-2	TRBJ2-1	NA	CASSHQNPYPYNEQFF	TGTGCCAGCAGCCACCAAAATCCGTACCCCTACAATGAGCAGTTCTTC
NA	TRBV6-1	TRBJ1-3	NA	CASSEGHVGSVHTIYF	TGTGCCAGCAGTGAGGGCCACGTCGGCTCTGTACACACCATATATTTT
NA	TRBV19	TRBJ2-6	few	CATKRQFTNVLTF	TGTGCCACTAAACGACAGTTTACCAACGTCCTGACTTTC
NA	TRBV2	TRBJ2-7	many	CASSEAHEQYF	TGTGCCAGCAGTGAAGCCCACGAGCAGTACTTC
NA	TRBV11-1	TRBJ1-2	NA	CANSLGVPDGHYGYTF	TGTGCGAACAGCTTAGGGGTACCAGACGGACACTATGGCTACACCTTC
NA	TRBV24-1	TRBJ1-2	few	CATSDLQGSYTF	TGTGCCACCAGTGATTTGCAGGGGAGCTACACCTTC
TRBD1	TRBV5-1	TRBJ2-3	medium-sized	CASSLDQGARADTQYF	TGCGCCAGCAGCTTGGATCAGGGGGCGCGGGCAGATACGCAGTATTTT
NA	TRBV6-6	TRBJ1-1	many	CASSYWGWTSLGSLGTEAFF	TGTGCCAGCAGTTACTGGGGCTGGACAAGTCTTGGTAGTCTGGGCACTGAAGCTTTCTTT
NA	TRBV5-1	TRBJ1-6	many	CASRVEGLRYLHF	TGCGCCAGCAGAGTAGAGGGGCTACGGTACCTCCACTTT
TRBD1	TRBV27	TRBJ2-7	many	CASRAGGSEQYF	TGTGCCAGCAGAGCAGGGGGAAGCGAGCAGTACTTC
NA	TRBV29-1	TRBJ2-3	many	CSVWGGMTDTQYF	TGCAGCGTTTGGGGCGGGATGACAGATACGCAGTATTTT
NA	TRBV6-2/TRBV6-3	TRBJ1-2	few	CASRIDSGVNYGYTF	TGTGCCAGCAGGATCGATTCAGGTGTTAACTATGGCTACACCTTC
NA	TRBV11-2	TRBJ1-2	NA	CASSLDSAGNYYGYTF	TGTGCCAGCAGCTTAGATTCGGCAGGGAACTACTATGGCTACACCTTC
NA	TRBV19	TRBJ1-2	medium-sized	CASKGISNYGYTF	TGTGCCAGTAAGGGCATCAGTAACTATGGCTACACCTTC
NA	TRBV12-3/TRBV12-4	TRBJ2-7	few	CASSWSISYEQYF	TGTGCCAGTAGCTGGAGTATCTCCTACGAGCAGTACTTC
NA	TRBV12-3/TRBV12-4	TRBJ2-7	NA	CASSFGKGRHPREQYF	TGTGCCAGCAGTTTCGGAAAGGGGAGACATCCTCGCGAGCAGTACTTC
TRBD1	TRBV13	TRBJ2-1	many	CASSKRQGYNEQFF	TGTGCCAGCAGCAAGCGACAGGGCTACAATGAGCAGTTCTTC
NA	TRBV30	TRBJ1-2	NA	CAGAWGYGYTF	TGTGCCGGGGCGTGGGGCTATGGCTACACCTTC
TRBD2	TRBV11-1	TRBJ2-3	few	CASSLSVASGGASDTQYF	TGTGCCAGCAGCTTATCGGTGGCTAGCGGGGGGGCCTCCGATACGCAGTATTTT
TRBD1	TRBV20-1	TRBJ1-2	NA	CSALGTENYGYTF	TGCAGTGCCCTCGGGACAGAAAACTATGGCTACACCTTC
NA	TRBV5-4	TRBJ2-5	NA	CASSSPWASGETQYF	TGTGCCAGCAGCTCCCCGTGGGCATCGGGGGAGACCCAGTACTTC
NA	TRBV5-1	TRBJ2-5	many	CASRVGAETQYF	TGCGCCAGCAGGGTGGGAGCCGAGACCCAGTACTTC
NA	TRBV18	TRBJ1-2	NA	CASSPTVQIYGYTF	TGTGCCAGCTCACCAACGGTACAGATCTATGGCTACACCTTC
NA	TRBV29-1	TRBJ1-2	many	CSAFKQGIYTF	TGCAGCGCGTTCAAACAGGGTATCTACACCTTC
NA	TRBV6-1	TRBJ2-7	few	CASRKAYYQYF	TGTGCCAGCAGAAAAGCCTACTATCAGTACTTC
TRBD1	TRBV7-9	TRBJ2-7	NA	CASSFSGTGVDEQYF	TGTGCCAGCAGTTTCTCCGGGACAGGGGTTGACGAGCAGTACTTC
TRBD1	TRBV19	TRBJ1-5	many	CASSGTGSNQPQHF	TGTGCCAGTAGTGGGACAGGGAGCAATCAGCCCCAGCATTTT
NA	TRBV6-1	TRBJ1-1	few	CASSVENTEAFF	TGTGCCAGCAGTGTAGAGAACACTGAAGCTTTCTTT
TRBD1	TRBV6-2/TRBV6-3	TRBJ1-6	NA	CASSLVPGQGTVSF	TGTGCCAGCAGTTTGGTCCCGGGACAGGGGACGGTCAGCTTT
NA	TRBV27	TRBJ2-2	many	CASSLSWANTGELFF	TGTGCCAGCAGTTTGTCCTGGGCGAACACCGGGGAGCTGTTTTTT
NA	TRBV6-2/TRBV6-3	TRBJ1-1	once	CASRHLMNTEAFF	TGTGCCAGTAGACACCTCATGAACACTGAAGCTTTCTTT
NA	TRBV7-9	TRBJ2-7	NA	CASSKPGSPYEQYF	TGTGCCAGCAGCAAGCCGGGATCCCCCTACGAGCAGTACTTC
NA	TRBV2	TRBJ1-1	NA	CANRPRAGTEAFF	TGTGCCAACAGACCTAGGGCAGGCACTGAAGCTTTCTTT
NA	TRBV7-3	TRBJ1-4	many	CASSFRTRGDEKLFF	TGTGCCAGCAGCTTCCGGACAAGGGGGGATGAAAAACTGTTTTTT
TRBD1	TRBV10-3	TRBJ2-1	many	CAIGDRYNEQFF	TGTGCCATCGGGGACAGGTACAATGAGCAGTTCTTC